This entry lists 10 T cell receptor beta chains sequenced from one sample in a study of spatial heterogeneity in lung cancer. MiXCR, run by TCRdb on the 5' RACE reads, gives a single entry per CDR3 protein. The sample has 9,500 to 15,000 distinct CDR3 sequences; 5.5% to 8% are singletons. Sample time point: sample taken at primary tumor resection. Without sorting, whole RNA was sequenced from tumor, nontumor lung or frozen PBMC. This sample comprised normal lung tissue next to the tumor, obtained at surgery. The source of these receptors is a male donor with early-stage non-small cell lung cancer.

About this clonotype itself: This beta chain appears as a stray read in a library generated for alpha chains; its size is not informative. The rearrangement links TRBV4-2 to TRBJ2-3; no reliable D call. The ends were cut back, 0 bases at V and 7 bases at J, with 8 bases in the middle. The CDR3 covers 13 residues. Germline CDR1 and CDR2: LGHNA and YNFKEQ. The CDR3: CASSQDEGNTQYF. The CDR3 DNA reads as TGTGCCAGCAGCCAAGATGAAGGGAATACGCAGTATTTT.

As for this clonotype: This beta chain lies outside the target of a library built for alpha chains; its clone size means little. The chain couples TRBV12-3 or TRBV12-4 to TRBJ2-1; 13 bases agree with TRBD2. With V trimmed by 6 bases and J by 4 bases, 9 bases remained unmatched. This CDR3 is built from 17 residues. The CDR3 region is CASSPGTSGNPYNEQFF. DNA for the CDR3: TGTGCCAGCAGCCCCGGGACTAGCGGGAACCCATACAATGAGCAGTTCTTC.

This clonotype was observed at least ten times. The size of this beta chain means little, since it is a stray read in a library made for alpha chains. The chain joins TRBV7-9 to TRBJ2-5; 11 nucleotides align to TRBD2. The ends lost 0 bases at V and 1 base at J; junction bases unmatched: 1. Germline V lookup: CDR1 SEHNR, CDR2 FQNEAQ (reference sequence). The CDR3 spans 16 residues. The CDR3 DNA is TGTGCCAGCAGCTTAGCCCTAGCGGGGGGCCAAGAGACCCAGTACTTC. This gives the protein CASSLALAGGQETQYF.

This clonotype was counted at least ten times. The library was prepared for alpha chains; this beta chain is a stray read, so its frequency means little. The chain recombines TRBV25-1 with TRBJ2-2; TRBD2 matches at 8 bases. The germline CDR1 and CDR2 sequences are MGHDK and SYGVNS. The CDR3 extends over 15 amino acids. V lost 3 bases to trimming and J lost 5 bases; unmatched junction nucleotides: 5. The CDR3 sequence is CASSDAGGGTGELFF. CDR3 DNA sequence: TGTGCCAGCAGTGACGCGGGAGGAGGGACCGGGGAGCTGTTTTTT.

Ten or more counts support this clonotype. The size of this beta chain means little, since it is a stray read in a library made for alpha chains. V gene TRBV18 combines with J gene TRBJ2-4; TRBD2 matches 14 bases. Germline CDR1 KGHSH, CDR2 LQKENI. The ends lost 3 bases at V and 3 bases at J; junction bases unmatched: 10. The CDR3 covers 19 residues. The CDR3 region is CASSPETSGRASDKNIQYF. The CDR3 DNA reads TGTGCCAGCTCACCGGAGACTAGCGGGAGGGCCTCGGACAAAAACATTCAGTACTTC. Full variable domain (rest looked up from reference TRBV18 and TRBJ2-4): NAGVMQNPRHLVRRRGQEARLRCSPMKGHSHVYWYRQLPEEGLKFMVYLQKENIIDESGMPKERFSAEFPKEGPSILRIQQVVRGDSAAYFCASSPETSGRASDKNIQYFGAGTRLSVL.

This clonotype was observed at least ten times. This beta chain is an unintended read in a library built for alpha chains; its size means little. CDR3 residues: CASSQGDRVREKLFF. The CDR3 DNA reads as TGCGCCAGCAGCCAAGGAGACAGGGTTCGCGAAAAACTGTTTTTT. The gene calls are TRBV4-3 and TRBJ1-4, with 7 bases aligning to TRBD1. Germline V gives CDR1 LGHNA, CDR2 YSLEER. This CDR3 has 15 residues. V lost 1 base, J lost 8 bases, and 7 bases stayed unmatched.

This clonotype has at least ten counts. Because this beta chain is a stray read in a library intended to capture alpha chains, its abundance should not be given much weight. The chain employs TRBV5-1 and TRBJ2-3; D may correspond to TRBD1 or TRBD2 (5 bases each). The CDR3 has 16 amino acids. Per germline, CDR1 SGHRS and CDR2 YFSETQ. Trimming cost V 0 bases and J 6 bases, with 17 bases left between them. CDR3 amino acids: CASSLAPGPQLDTQYF. The DNA for the CDR3 is TGCGCCAGCAGCTTGGCCCCGGGGCCTCAGTTGGATACGCAGTATTTT. The complete variable domain, with remaining parts taken from reference TRBV5-1 and TRBJ2-3, reads KAGVTQTPRYLIKTRGQQVTLSCSPISGHRSVSWYQQTPGQGLQFLFEYFSETQRNKGNFPGRFSGRQFSNSRSEMNVSTLELGDSALYLCASSLAPGPQLDTQYFGPGTRLTVL.

This clonotype was recorded many times. This beta chain is an unintended read in a library built for alpha chains; its size means little. The rearrangement links TRBV29-1 to TRBJ1-4; D may be TRBD1 (6 bases). Germline V gene data show CDR1 as SQVTM and CDR2 as ANQGSEA. This CDR3 spans 13 amino acids. Trimming shortened V by 0 bases and J by 6 bases, and 8 bases separated the two germline ends. In DNA form, the CDR3 reads TGCAGCGTTGAAGAAGGGGGTGATGAAAAACTGTTTTTT. Its protein is CSVEEGGDEKLFF.

This clonotype was seen a few times. This beta chain is an off-target read within a library intended for alpha chains, so its frequency means little. The V call is TRBV7-9, the J call TRBJ2-1, with a weak D call TRBD2 (5 bases). Germline V gene sequence: CDR1 SEHNR, CDR2 FQNEAQ (reference sequence). The CDR3 extends over 16 amino acids. With 0 bases removed from V and 5 bases from J, the gap between germline ends came to 14 bases. CDR3: CASSLALAGTHNEQFF. The CDR3 DNA is TGTGCCAGCAGCTTAGCGCTGGCGGGTACCCACAATGAGCAGTTCTTC.

Comments on this clonotype: This may stem from a read error, because a much larger clone lies one nucleotide away. Because this beta chain is a stray read in a library intended to capture alpha chains, its abundance should not be given much weight. The chain couples TRBV3-1 to TRBJ2-7, with 12 bases lining up with TRBD2. The V gene's germline CDR1 is LGHDT and CDR2 YNNKEL (reference sequence). This CDR3 contains 16 residues. The CDR3 here is CASSPSGRVLYYEQHF. CDR3 sequence (DNA): TGTGCCAGCAGCCCTAGCGGGAGGGTCCTATACTACGAGCAGCACTTC.